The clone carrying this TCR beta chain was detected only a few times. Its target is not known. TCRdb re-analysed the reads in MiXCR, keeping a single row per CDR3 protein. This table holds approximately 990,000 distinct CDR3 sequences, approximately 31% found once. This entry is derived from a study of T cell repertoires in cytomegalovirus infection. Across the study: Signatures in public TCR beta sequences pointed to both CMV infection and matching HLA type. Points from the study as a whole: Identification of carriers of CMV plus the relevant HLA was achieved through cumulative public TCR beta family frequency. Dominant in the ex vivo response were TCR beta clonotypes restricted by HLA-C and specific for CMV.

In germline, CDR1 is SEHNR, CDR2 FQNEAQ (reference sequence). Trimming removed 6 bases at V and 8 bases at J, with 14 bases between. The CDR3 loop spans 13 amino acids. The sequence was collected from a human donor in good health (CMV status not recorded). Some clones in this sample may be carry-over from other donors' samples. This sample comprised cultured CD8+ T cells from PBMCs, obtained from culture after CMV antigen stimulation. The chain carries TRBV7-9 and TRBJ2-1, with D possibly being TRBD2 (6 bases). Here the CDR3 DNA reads TGTGCCAGCAGTGGGGGGTCGCTCGATGAGCAGTTCTTC. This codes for CASSGGSLDEQFF.